This T cell receptor beta chain derives from a study of blood T cells in healthy people across ages. Together with a sample-barcoded 5' primer, a J-beta primer mix was included in a second PCR lasting roughly 6 to 12 cycles. TCRdb ran MiXCR on the 5' RACE reads and lists one entry per CDR3 protein. There are some 1.4 million distinct CDR3 sequences in the sample; approximately 42% occur only once, and approximately 7.9% lies in the top ten. Study results and caveats: Getting older went along with TCR beta diversity per million T cells dropping roughly linearly. When set beside aged donors, long-lived donors presented more naive CD4+ cells and higher diversity.

Worth noting for this clonotype: Its antigen is still unknown.

Source material: blood. The sequence came from a woman in her late teens or twenties in good health.

The CDR3 reads CASRPGGPKRNGYTF. Written as DNA, the CDR3 is TGTGCCAGCAGACCAGGGGGGCCCAAAAGGAATGGCTACACCTTC. The gene calls are TRBV12-3 or TRBV12-4 and TRBJ1-2, with 7 bases fitting TRBD1. The CDR3 has 15 amino acids. V shed 6 bases and J 6 bases; nucleotides not matched to a gene: 13.